The source of this T cell receptor (beta chain) is a study of cytomegalovirus exposure and HLA in healthy donors. Overall study results and limits: Serostatus for CMV was the only available immune exposure information. Specificity for CMV antigens was confirmed in vitro for a few of the CMV-associated chains. Relative to equally common others, HLA-associated TCR beta chains showed greater clonal expansion in a later analysis. Among TCR sequences, most were rare, though some public TCRs appeared in many donors.

With 60 Vbeta and 13 Jbeta primers, the PCR was carried out. Produced via immunoSEQ multiplex PCR; TCRdb's table is partial and in-frame only. The data contain approximately 80,000 clones, roughly 64% of them singletons. The CDR3 spans 16 residues. Germline-derived CDR1 and CDR2 are MGHRA and YSYEKL. Trimming cost V 5 bases and J 7 bases, with 23 bases left between them. To note about this clone: Its specificity is not known.

Sequencing input: PBMCs. The chain joins TRBV4-1 to TRBJ1-2, with D possibly being TRBD1 (5 bases). The sequence was collected from a woman aged 35 to 49 in good health and CMV-seropositive. The CDR3 protein is CASSLIVVREGSGYTF. The CDR3 coding sequence is TGCGCCAGCAGCTTGATCGTGGTCAGGGAAGGTTCTGGCTACACCTTC.